Listed below are T cell receptor beta chains from one sample, sequenced in a study of T-cell reconstitution after alpha-beta-depleted transplantation in children. TCRdb passed the PCR reads through MiXCR, listing each CDR3 protein once. The repertoire holds approximately 980,000 distinct CDR3 sequences, with about 29% as singletons. This specimen was PBMCs, mostly from graft donor cells, taken 360 days after TCRalphabeta/CD19-depleted stem cell transplant. These receptors originate from a boy under two years old who had a stem cell transplant for SCID, so the T cells may come from the graft donor. Both conserved end residues are part of each CDR3. The D gene is left open where the match is weak. Some rows have no size entry. The others give once, few or many, or a class for an expanded clone.

len: 18
j_gene: TRBJ2-3
v_gene: TRBV6-2/TRBV6-3
d_gene: TRBD2
abundance: NA
CDR3aa: CASSYGAGAPRSTDTQYF
CDR3nt: TGTGCCAGCAGTTACGGAGCGGGGGCCCCTCGGAGCACAGATACGCAGTATTTT

len: 14
j_gene: TRBJ2-1
v_gene: TRBV27
d_gene: NA
abundance: NA
CDR3aa: CASRLGVSYNEQFF
CDR3nt: TGTGCCAGCAGGTTGGGGGTCTCCTACAATGAGCAGTTCTTC

len: 17
j_gene: TRBJ2-1
v_gene: TRBV20-1
d_gene: NA
abundance: NA
CDR3aa: CCARGRPRISSNNEQFF
CDR3nt: TGCTGTGCTAGGGGAAGGCCCCGTATCTCCAGCAACAATGAGCAGTTCTTC

len: 14
j_gene: TRBJ2-1
v_gene: TRBV25-1
d_gene: NA
abundance: NA
CDR3aa: CASSEPLWAHEQFF
CDR3nt: TGTGCCAGCAGTGAACCCCTTTGGGCACATGAGCAGTTCTTC

len: 15
j_gene: TRBJ1-4
v_gene: TRBV12-3/TRBV12-4
d_gene: NA
abundance: NA
CDR3aa: CASSLHGSTNEKLFF
CDR3nt: TGTGCCAGCAGTTTACACGGCTCAACTAATGAAAAACTGTTTTTT

len: 15
j_gene: TRBJ2-1
v_gene: TRBV27
d_gene: TRBD1
abundance: NA
CDR3aa: CASRQTGKRRNEQFF
CDR3nt: TGTGCCAGCAGACAGACAGGGAAAAGAAGAAATGAGCAGTTCTTC

len: 15
j_gene: TRBJ1-1
v_gene: TRBV5-6
d_gene: NA
abundance: NA
CDR3aa: CASSLGWDKTTEAFF
CDR3nt: TGTGCCAGCAGCTTGGGGTGGGACAAGACCACTGAAGCTTTCTTT

len: 15
j_gene: TRBJ2-1
v_gene: TRBV7-9
d_gene: NA
abundance: NA
CDR3aa: CASSFFLGPGNEQFF
CDR3nt: TGTGCCAGCAGCTTCTTTCTAGGCCCCGGGAATGAGCAGTTCTTC

len: 19
j_gene: TRBJ2-6
v_gene: TRBV12-3/TRBV12-4
d_gene: NA
abundance: NA
CDR3aa: CAISLALTVLPRGANVLTF
CDR3nt: TGTGCCATCAGTTTAGCCCTGACAGTCCTCCCTAGGGGGGCCAACGTCCTGACTTTC

len: 11
j_gene: TRBJ2-7
v_gene: TRBV20-1
d_gene: NA
abundance: NA
CDR3aa: CSARDIREQYF
CDR3nt: TGCAGTGCTAGAGATATTAGAGAGCAGTACTTC

len: 12
j_gene: TRBJ2-1
v_gene: TRBV6-5
d_gene: NA
abundance: many
CDR3aa: CASSYAAQVEFF
CDR3nt: TGTGCCAGCAGTTACGCCGCACAGGTGGAGTTCTTC

len: 12
j_gene: TRBJ1-5
v_gene: TRBV7-3
d_gene: NA
abundance: few
CDR3aa: CASSLTSGPQHF
CDR3nt: TGTGCCAGCAGCTTAACATCCGGTCCCCAGCATTTT

len: 16
j_gene: TRBJ2-3
v_gene: TRBV10-3
d_gene: TRBD1
abundance: NA
CDR3aa: CAISAGQGHYTDTQYF
CDR3nt: TGTGCCATCAGTGCGGGACAGGGGCACTACACAGATACGCAGTATTTT

len: 15
j_gene: TRBJ2-7
v_gene: TRBV20-1
d_gene: TRBD1
abundance: NA
CDR3aa: CSARDQGQGTYEQYF
CDR3nt: TGCAGTGCTAGAGACCAGGGACAGGGCACCTACGAGCAGTACTTC

len: 13
j_gene: TRBJ2-7
v_gene: TRBV5-6
d_gene: NA
abundance: NA
CDR3aa: CASNLPGSYEQYF
CDR3nt: TGTGCCAGCAACCTGCCGGGTTCCTACGAGCAGTACTTC

len: 16
j_gene: TRBJ2-2
v_gene: TRBV15
d_gene: NA
abundance: few
CDR3aa: CATSRGGMTGTGELFF
CDR3nt: TGTGCCACCAGCAGAGGAGGGATGACGGGCACCGGGGAGCTGTTTTTT

len: 15
j_gene: TRBJ2-3
v_gene: TRBV12-3/TRBV12-4
d_gene: TRBD2
abundance: many
CDR3aa: CASSFSGGPTDTQYF
CDR3nt: TGTGCCAGCAGCTTTAGCGGGGGGCCCACAGATACGCAGTATTTT

len: 15
j_gene: TRBJ2-1
v_gene: TRBV7-9
d_gene: NA
abundance: few
CDR3aa: CASSLGAPSYNEQFF
CDR3nt: TGTGCCAGCAGCTTAGGAGCTCCCTCCTACAATGAGCAGTTCTTC

len: 14
j_gene: TRBJ1-1
v_gene: TRBV2
d_gene: NA
abundance: few
CDR3aa: CASTDVGALGEAFF
CDR3nt: TGTGCCAGCACCGACGTAGGAGCCCTTGGTGAAGCTTTCTTT

len: 12
j_gene: TRBJ1-1
v_gene: TRBV29-1
d_gene: NA
abundance: NA
CDR3aa: CSVEYGNTEAFF
CDR3nt: TGCAGCGTTGAATACGGGAACACTGAAGCTTTCTTT

len: 12
j_gene: TRBJ2-1
v_gene: TRBV5-1
d_gene: NA
abundance: few
CDR3aa: CASSWSYNEQFF
CDR3nt: TGCGCCAGCAGCTGGTCGTACAATGAGCAGTTCTTC

len: 15
j_gene: TRBJ2-1
v_gene: TRBV28
d_gene: TRBD1
abundance: few
CDR3aa: CASRQGALSYNEQFF
CDR3nt: TGTGCCAGCAGGCAGGGGGCCCTCTCCTACAATGAGCAGTTCTTC

len: 15
j_gene: TRBJ2-3
v_gene: TRBV7-9
d_gene: NA
abundance: NA
CDR3aa: CASSLGPRGPDTQYF
CDR3nt: TGTGCCAGCAGCTTGGGGCCGCGGGGTCCAGATACGCAGTATTTT

len: 13
j_gene: TRBJ2-7
v_gene: TRBV24-1
d_gene: NA
abundance: few
CDR3aa: CATMDVKGREQYF
CDR3nt: TGTGCCACCATGGACGTTAAAGGGCGCGAGCAGTACTTC

len: 15
j_gene: TRBJ2-4
v_gene: TRBV7-6
d_gene: NA
abundance: NA
CDR3aa: CASSLLRDAKNIQYF
CDR3nt: TGTGCCAGCAGCTTATTGCGAGACGCCAAAAACATTCAGTACTTC

len: 16
j_gene: TRBJ2-2
v_gene: TRBV7-9
d_gene: NA
abundance: NA
CDR3aa: CASSLFGGFNTGELFF
CDR3nt: TGTGCCAGCAGCTTATTCGGGGGCTTTAACACCGGGGAGCTGTTTTTT

len: 15
j_gene: TRBJ2-5
v_gene: TRBV12-3/TRBV12-4
d_gene: TRBD1
abundance: NA
CDR3aa: CASSRYGTGKETQYF
CDR3nt: TGTGCCAGCAGTCGCTACGGGACAGGGAAAGAGACCCAGTACTTC

len: 14
j_gene: TRBJ2-5
v_gene: TRBV4-2
d_gene: TRBD2
abundance: NA
CDR3aa: CASSRASREGTQYF
CDR3nt: TGTGCCAGCAGCCGGGCTAGCCGGGAGGGGACCCAGTACTTC

len: 16
j_gene: TRBJ1-2
v_gene: TRBV24-1
d_gene: NA
abundance: few
CDR3aa: CATSATGRDWDYGYTF
CDR3nt: TGTGCCACCAGTGCCACCGGACGGGACTGGGACTATGGCTACACCTTC

len: 16
j_gene: TRBJ2-1
v_gene: TRBV27
d_gene: TRBD2
abundance: few
CDR3aa: CASKGGRTSGGYEQFF
CDR3nt: TGTGCCAGCAAGGGGGGGAGGACTAGCGGGGGCTATGAGCAGTTCTTC

len: 14
j_gene: TRBJ2-7
v_gene: TRBV16
d_gene: TRBD2
abundance: once
CDR3aa: CASSPRTSPFEQYF
CDR3nt: TGTGCCAGCAGCCCCCGGACTAGTCCTTTCGAGCAGTACTTC

len: 12
j_gene: TRBJ2-1
v_gene: TRBV9
d_gene: TRBD2
abundance: few
CDR3aa: CASGGGAPEQFF
CDR3nt: TGTGCCAGTGGGGGAGGGGCCCCTGAGCAGTTCTTC

len: 11
j_gene: TRBJ2-1
v_gene: TRBV29-1
d_gene: NA
abundance: NA
CDR3aa: CSVPVSDEQFF
CDR3nt: TGCAGCGTTCCCGTTAGCGATGAGCAGTTCTTC

len: 13
j_gene: TRBJ2-3
v_gene: TRBV12-3/TRBV12-4
d_gene: NA
abundance: NA
CDR3aa: CASTLQTADTQYF
CDR3nt: TGTGCCAGCACCTTACAGACGGCAGATACGCAGTATTTT

len: 15
j_gene: TRBJ1-1
v_gene: TRBV5-1
d_gene: NA
abundance: many
CDR3aa: CASSLVPQMNTEAFF
CDR3nt: TGCGCCAGCAGCTTGGTTCCACAGATGAACACTGAAGCTTTCTTT

len: 14
j_gene: TRBJ2-5
v_gene: TRBV11-1
d_gene: NA
abundance: NA
CDR3aa: CASSPLAAWETQYF
CDR3nt: TGTGCCAGCAGCCCCCTCGCTGCTTGGGAGACCCAGTACTTC

len: 15
j_gene: TRBJ2-1
v_gene: TRBV20-1
d_gene: NA
abundance: NA
CDR3aa: CSATVRGAQYNEQFF
CDR3nt: TGCAGTGCTACAGTACGGGGGGCCCAATACAATGAGCAGTTCTTC

len: 15
j_gene: TRBJ2-3
v_gene: TRBV4-3
d_gene: NA
abundance: many
CDR3aa: CASSQEGGSGDTQYF
CDR3nt: TGCGCCAGCAGCCAAGAAGGAGGGTCCGGAGATACGCAGTATTTT

len: 16
j_gene: TRBJ1-1
v_gene: TRBV2
d_gene: NA
abundance: few
CDR3aa: CASSGWNSLLNTEAFF
CDR3nt: TGTGCCAGCAGTGGCTGGAACAGCCTCTTGAACACTGAAGCTTTCTTT

len: 13
j_gene: TRBJ2-7
v_gene: TRBV6-6
d_gene: TRBD1
abundance: few
CDR3aa: CASSRTGVVEQYF
CDR3nt: TGTGCCAGCAGCCGGACAGGGGTGGTCGAGCAGTACTTC

len: 15
j_gene: TRBJ2-3
v_gene: TRBV28
d_gene: NA
abundance: few
CDR3aa: CASSERSEYTDTQYF
CDR3nt: TGTGCCAGCAGTGAGAGAAGCGAGTACACAGATACGCAGTATTTT

len: 18
j_gene: TRBJ2-1
v_gene: TRBV20-1
d_gene: TRBD1
abundance: few
CDR3aa: CSARNKYTGTGSYNEQFF
CDR3nt: TGCAGTGCTCGTAACAAATATACCGGGACAGGGTCCTACAATGAGCAGTTCTTC

len: 19
j_gene: TRBJ2-2
v_gene: TRBV20-1
d_gene: TRBD2
abundance: NA
CDR3aa: CSAMTLGTSGEHGSGELFF
CDR3nt: TGCAGTGCTATGACCCTAGGGACTAGCGGGGAACACGGTTCCGGGGAGCTGTTTTTT

len: 16
j_gene: TRBJ1-1
v_gene: TRBV24-1
d_gene: TRBD1
abundance: NA
CDR3aa: CATSDSTGGLNTEAFF
CDR3nt: TGTGCCACCAGTGATTCCACAGGGGGTCTGAACACTGAAGCTTTCTTT

len: 13
j_gene: TRBJ2-2
v_gene: TRBV12-5
d_gene: NA
abundance: NA
CDR3aa: CASGFRDTGELFF
CDR3nt: TGTGCTAGTGGTTTCCGTGACACCGGGGAGCTGTTTTTT

len: 17
j_gene: TRBJ2-1
v_gene: TRBV4-1
d_gene: NA
abundance: NA
CDR3aa: CASSQDPAASSYNEQFF
CDR3nt: TGCGCCAGCAGCCAAGATCCGGCAGCCAGCTCCTACAATGAGCAGTTCTTC

len: 18
j_gene: TRBJ2-7
v_gene: TRBV9
d_gene: TRBD2
abundance: NA
CDR3aa: CASSDSRGLAGGEYEQYF
CDR3nt: TGTGCCAGCAGCGACTCTAGGGGACTAGCGGGGGGAGAATACGAGCAGTACTTC

len: 17
j_gene: TRBJ2-7
v_gene: TRBV12-3/TRBV12-4
d_gene: TRBD1
abundance: NA
CDR3aa: CASSLAYRQGNSYEQYF
CDR3nt: TGTGCCAGCAGTTTAGCCTACCGACAGGGGAACTCCTACGAGCAGTACTTC

len: 13
j_gene: TRBJ2-4
v_gene: TRBV5-4
d_gene: NA
abundance: NA
CDR3aa: CASSWGSGNIQYF
CDR3nt: TGTGCCAGCAGCTGGGGGTCCGGGAACATTCAGTACTTC

len: 11
j_gene: TRBJ2-1
v_gene: TRBV19
d_gene: NA
abundance: once
CDR3aa: CASSMTGEQFF
CDR3nt: TGTGCCAGTAGTATGACCGGCGAGCAGTTCTTC

len: 15
j_gene: TRBJ2-1
v_gene: TRBV12-3/TRBV12-4
d_gene: NA
abundance: many
CDR3aa: CASSPTRGRPNEQFF
CDR3nt: TGTGCCAGCAGCCCTACCCGGGGTAGACCCAATGAGCAGTTCTTC

len: 14
j_gene: TRBJ2-5
v_gene: TRBV29-1
d_gene: NA
abundance: NA
CDR3aa: CSVEKKTGGETQYF
CDR3nt: TGCAGCGTTGAAAAGAAGACAGGAGGGGAGACCCAGTACTTC

len: 18
j_gene: TRBJ2-1
v_gene: TRBV15
d_gene: TRBD2
abundance: few
CDR3aa: CATSPRGVAGAFRNEQFF
CDR3nt: TGTGCCACCAGCCCACGGGGAGTAGCGGGGGCTTTTCGGAATGAGCAGTTCTTC

len: 14
j_gene: TRBJ2-5
v_gene: TRBV5-1
d_gene: NA
abundance: many
CDR3aa: CASTYRDGAETQYF
CDR3nt: TGCGCCAGCACTTACAGGGATGGCGCAGAGACCCAGTACTTC